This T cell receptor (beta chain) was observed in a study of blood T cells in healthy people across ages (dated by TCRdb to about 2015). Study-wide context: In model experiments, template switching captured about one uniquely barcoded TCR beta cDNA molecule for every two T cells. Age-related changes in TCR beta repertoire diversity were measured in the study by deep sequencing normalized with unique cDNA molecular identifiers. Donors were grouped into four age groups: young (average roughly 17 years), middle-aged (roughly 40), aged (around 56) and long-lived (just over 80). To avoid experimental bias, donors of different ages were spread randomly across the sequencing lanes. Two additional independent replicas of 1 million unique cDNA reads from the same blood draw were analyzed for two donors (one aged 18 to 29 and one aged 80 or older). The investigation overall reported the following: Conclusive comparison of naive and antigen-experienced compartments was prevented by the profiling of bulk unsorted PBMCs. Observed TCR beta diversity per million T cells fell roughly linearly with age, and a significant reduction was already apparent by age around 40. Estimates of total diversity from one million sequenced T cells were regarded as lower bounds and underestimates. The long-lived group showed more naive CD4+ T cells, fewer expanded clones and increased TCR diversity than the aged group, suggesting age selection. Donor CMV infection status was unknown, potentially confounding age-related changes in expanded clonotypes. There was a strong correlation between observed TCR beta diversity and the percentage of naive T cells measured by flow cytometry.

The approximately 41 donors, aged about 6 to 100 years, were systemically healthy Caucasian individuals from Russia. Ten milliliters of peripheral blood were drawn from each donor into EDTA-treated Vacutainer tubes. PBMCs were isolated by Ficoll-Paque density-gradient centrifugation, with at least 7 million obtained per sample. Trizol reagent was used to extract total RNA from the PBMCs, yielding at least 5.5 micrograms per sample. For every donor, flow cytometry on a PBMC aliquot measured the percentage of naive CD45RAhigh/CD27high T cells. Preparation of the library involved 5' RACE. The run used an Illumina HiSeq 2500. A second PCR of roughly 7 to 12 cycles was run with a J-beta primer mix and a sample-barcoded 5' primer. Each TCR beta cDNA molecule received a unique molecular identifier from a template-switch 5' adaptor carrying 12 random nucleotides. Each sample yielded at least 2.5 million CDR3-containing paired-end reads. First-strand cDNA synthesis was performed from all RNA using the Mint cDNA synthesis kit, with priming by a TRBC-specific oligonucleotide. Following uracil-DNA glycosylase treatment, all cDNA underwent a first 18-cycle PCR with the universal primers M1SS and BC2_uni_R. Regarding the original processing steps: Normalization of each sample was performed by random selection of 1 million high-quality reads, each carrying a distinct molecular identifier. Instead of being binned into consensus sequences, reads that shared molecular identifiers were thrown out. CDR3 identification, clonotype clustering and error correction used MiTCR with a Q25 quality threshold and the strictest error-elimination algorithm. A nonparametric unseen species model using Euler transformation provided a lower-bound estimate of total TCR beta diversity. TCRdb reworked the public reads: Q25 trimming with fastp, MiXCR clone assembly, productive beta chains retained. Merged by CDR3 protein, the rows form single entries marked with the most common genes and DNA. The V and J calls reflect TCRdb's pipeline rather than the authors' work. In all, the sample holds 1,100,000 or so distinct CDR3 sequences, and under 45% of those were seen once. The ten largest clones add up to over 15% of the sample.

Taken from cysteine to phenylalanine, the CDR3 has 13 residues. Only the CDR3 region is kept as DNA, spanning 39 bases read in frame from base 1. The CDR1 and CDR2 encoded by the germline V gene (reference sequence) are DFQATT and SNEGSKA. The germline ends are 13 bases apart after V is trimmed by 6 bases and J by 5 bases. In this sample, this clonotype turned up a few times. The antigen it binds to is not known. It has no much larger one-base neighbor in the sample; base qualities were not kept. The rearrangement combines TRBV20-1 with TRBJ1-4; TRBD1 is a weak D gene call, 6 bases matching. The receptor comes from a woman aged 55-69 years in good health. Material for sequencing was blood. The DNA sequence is TGCAGTGCGCCGAGGGGGGCAAATGAAAAACTGTTTTTT. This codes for CSAPRGANEKLFF.